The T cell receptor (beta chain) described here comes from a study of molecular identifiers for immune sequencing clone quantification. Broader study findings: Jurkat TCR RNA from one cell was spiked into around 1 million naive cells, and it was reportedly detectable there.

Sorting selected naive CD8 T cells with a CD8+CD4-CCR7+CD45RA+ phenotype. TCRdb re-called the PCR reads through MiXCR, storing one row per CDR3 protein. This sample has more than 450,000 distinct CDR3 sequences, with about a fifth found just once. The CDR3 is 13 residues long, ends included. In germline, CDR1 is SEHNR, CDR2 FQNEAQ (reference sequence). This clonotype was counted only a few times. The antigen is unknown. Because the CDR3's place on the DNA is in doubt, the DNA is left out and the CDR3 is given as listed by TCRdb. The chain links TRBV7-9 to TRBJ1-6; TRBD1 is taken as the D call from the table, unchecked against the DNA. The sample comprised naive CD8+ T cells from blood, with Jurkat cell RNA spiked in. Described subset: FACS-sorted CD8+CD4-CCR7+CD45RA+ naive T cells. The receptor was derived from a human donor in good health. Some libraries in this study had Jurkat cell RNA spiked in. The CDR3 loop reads CASSLVGQGIPHF.